The 29 T cell receptor beta chains given below trace back to one sample, sequenced in a study of control samples from healthy donors and cancer patients. Only in-frame clones appear in the TCRdb table, and some are missing; sequencing was by immunoSEQ multiplex PCR. The repertoire holds around 110,000 clones, with approximately 90% as singletons. Material: blood. The receptors come from a woman in her 70s in good health.

This rearrangement joins TRBV21-1 to TRBJ2-6; the table names TRBD1, a call not compared with the DNA. TRBV21-1 is a pseudogene. The CDR3 sequence is 21 residues long. The CDR3 is CASSKAGGQGPTESGANVLTF. In nucleotides, the CDR3 is TGTGCCAGCAGCAAAGCGGGTGGACAGGGGCCGACAGAGTCTGGGGCCAACGTCCTGACTTTC.

The CDR3 DNA follows: TGTGCCAGCAGCTCAGGGGGCGAGCAGCCCCAGCATTTT. Encoded protein: CASSSGGEQPQHF. The chain links TRBV5-6 to TRBJ1-5, with 8 bases that match TRBD1. Germline lookup yields CDR1 SGHDT and CDR2 YYEEEE. V dropped 3 bases and J dropped 7; count of bases not matched to a gene: 3. There are 13 residues in the CDR3.

J is TRBJ1-1 and V is TRBV4-1, with D unclear. Between the trimmed V and J ends, which lost 3 bases and 3 bases, there was a span of 2 bases. From germline, CDR1 is MGHRA and CDR2 YSYEKL. The CDR3 runs 11 residues. The chain's CDR3 is CASSQYTEAFF. CDR3 nucleotides: TGCGCCAGCAGCCAGTACACTGAAGCTTTCTTT.

The chain recombines TRBV19 with TRBJ2-2; TRBD2 aligns across 14 bases. Trimming at V came to 4 bases and at J to 0 bases, leaving 7 bases not matched to a gene. The germline CDR1 and CDR2 sequences are LNHDA and SQIVND (reference sequence). The CDR3 is made up of 19 amino acids. The chain's CDR3 is CASSKTGTSGGTNTGELFF. CDR3 DNA sequence: TGTGCCAGTAGTAAAACCGGGACTAGCGGGGGAACGAACACCGGGGAGCTGTTTTTT.

This chain links TRBV4-2 with TRBJ2-3; D remains ambiguous. This CDR3 is built from 15 residues. With 1 base removed from V and 4 bases from J, the gap between germline ends came to 12 bases. The germline CDR1 and CDR2 sequences are LGHNA and YNFKEQ. The CDR3, as DNA: TGTGCCAGCAGCCAAGCAAGCTCTTCACCAGATACGCAGTATTTT. It is translated as CASSQASSSPDTQYF.

This chain links TRBV4-1 with TRBJ1-5; D may be TRBD1 (5 bases). The CDR3 sequence is 18 residues long. Trimming removed 1 base from V and 0 bases from J, with 16 bases in between. Germline-derived CDR1 and CDR2 are MGHRA and YSYEKL. The DNA of the CDR3 is TGCGCCAGCAGCCAAGGGCGGGGGGGTCGGACTAGCAATCAGCCCCAGCATTTT. Translated, it gives CASSQGRGGRTSNQPQHF.

The chain joins TRBV18 to TRBJ1-1; D unresolved. Germline V gene lookup returns CDR1 KGHSH and CDR2 LQKENI. This CDR3 is built from 14 residues. V lost 1 base to trimming and J lost 3 bases, with 9 bases between them. The CDR3 region is CASSPRLGDTEAFF. The CDR3 DNA reads as TGTGCCAGCTCACCACGATTGGGCGACACTGAAGCTTTCTTT.

The chain employs TRBV7-2 and TRBJ2-1, with unresolved D. Trimming pared 1 base from V and 4 bases from J, leaving 8 bases between. CDR1 is SGHTA, CDR2 FQGNSA, per germline. The CDR3 spans 14 residues. CDR3 sequence (DNA): TGTGCCAGCAGCTTAGTTCTAGGTTACAATGAGCAGTTCTTC. Amino acid sequence: CASSLVLGYNEQFF.

CDR3 sequence: CASSVGTSGDHEQFF. CDR3 bases: TGCGCCAGCAGCGTGGGGACTAGCGGGGATCATGAGCAGTTCTTC. The chain links TRBV5-1 to TRBJ2-1; 13 bases fit TRBD2. This CDR3 spans 15 amino acids. Germline V gives CDR1 SGHRS, CDR2 YFSETQ. Unmatched junction bases numbered 6, after V lost 4 bases and J lost 8 bases.

V is TRBV5-4 and J is TRBJ2-4, with TRBD2 matching over 7 bases. Looked up from germline, CDR1 is SGHNT and CDR2 is YYREEE (reference sequence). The length of the CDR3 is 16 residues. V lost 2 bases to trimming and J lost 0 bases; unmatched junction nucleotides: 5. The CDR3 sequence: CASSLGGGVAKNIQYF. DNA for the CDR3: TGTGCCAGCAGCTTAGGTGGGGGGGTAGCCAAAAACATTCAGTACTTC.

The rearrangement joins TRBV12-3 or TRBV12-4 to TRBJ1-4; tentatively, D is TRBD1 (6 bases). There are 12 residues in the CDR3. Deletions cut 7 bases from V and 7 bases from J, with 10 bases between. The CDR3 DNA reads TGTGCCAGCAAACAGGGAGTTGAAAAACTGTTTTTT. This gives the protein CASKQGVEKLFF.

The count of this clone is one. The chain is built from TRBV18 and TRBJ1-5; D is uncertain. V lost 6 bases to trimming and J lost 0 bases, with 15 bases between them. Germline CDR1 reads KGHSH; CDR2 reads LQKENI. The CDR3 length is 16 residues. CDR3 nucleotides: TGTGCCAGCTCCCCGAGTATAGTCAATAGCAATCAGCCCCAGCATTTT. The encoded protein is CASSPSIVNSNQPQHF.

The rearrangement uses TRBV10-1 and TRBJ1-1, with TRBD1 matching over 7 bases. J lost 5 bases, V lost 2 bases, and 2 bases had no gene match. This CDR3 is 13 amino acids long. Germline loops: CDR1 WNHNN, CDR2 SYGVQD (reference sequence). The CDR3 protein is CASSEQQGTEAFF. In DNA, the CDR3 is TGCGCCAGCAGTGAGCAACAGGGGACTGAAGCTTTCTTT.

This chain uses TRBV5-1 with TRBJ2-5; 9 nucleotides match TRBD2. V dropped 7 bases and J dropped 5; count of bases not matched to a gene: 12. Germline CDR1 SGHRS, CDR2 YFSETQ. The CDR3 has 15 amino acids. In DNA form, the CDR3 reads TGCGCCAGCCGTGGGGTAGCGGGGGTTCAGGAGACCCAGTACTTC. Translating it yields CASRGVAGVQETQYF.

The rearrangement uses TRBV5-5 and TRBJ2-7; D is possibly TRBD1 or TRBD2 (5 bases each). V lost 3 bases to trimming and J lost 0 bases, with 10 bases between them. Germline V CDR1 and CDR2: SGHKS, YYEKEE (reference sequence). CDR3 size: 14 residues. CDR3 DNA sequence: TGTGCCAGCAGCTGGGGACCAAGCTCCTACGAGCAGTACTTC. Its protein is CASSWGPSSYEQYF.

The table lists this clone with a count of one. The J gene is TRBJ2-1, the V gene TRBV7-8; maybe TRBD1 (6 bases). The V end lost 3 bases, the J end lost 5 bases, and 11 bases lay between the germline ends. CDR3 length: 14 amino acids. Germline-derived CDR1 and CDR2 are SGHVS and FQNEAQ. The CDR3 loop reads CASSLDWGHNEQFF. The CDR3 nucleotides are TGTGCCAGCAGCTTGGATTGGGGGCACAATGAGCAGTTCTTC.

The chain recombines TRBV5-4 with TRBJ2-1, with a weak D call TRBD1 (6 bases). The V and J ends lost 3 bases and 4 bases respectively, with 11 bases between them. CDR1 and CDR2 (germline): SGHNT, YYREEE (reference sequence). The CDR3 has 14 amino acids. As DNA, the CDR3 is TGTGCCAGCAGCTCCTTGGGGGCGTACAATGAGCAGTTCTTC. Translated, it gives CASSSLGAYNEQFF.

The chain combines TRBV7-9 with TRBJ1-1; D is uncertain. Trimming shortened V by 5 bases and J by 5 bases, and 15 bases separated the two germline ends. CDR1 SEHNR and CDR2 FQNEAQ come from the germline V gene (reference sequence). This CDR3 is built from 14 residues. This CDR3 is CASSPPGGLTEAFF. The CDR3 bases are TGTGCCAGCAGCCCCCCAGGCGGCTTAACTGAAGCTTTCTTT.

The chain combines TRBV29-1 with TRBJ2-1, with a weak D call TRBD2 (6 bases). The CDR3 is 14 amino acids. Between the trimmed V and J ends, which lost 4 bases and 2 bases, there was a span of 12 bases. The V gene's germline CDR1 is SQVTM and CDR2 ANQGSEA. CDR3 sequence reads: CSVASPGAYNEQFF. In nucleotides, the CDR3 is TGCAGCGTTGCGAGTCCGGGAGCCTACAATGAGCAGTTCTTC.

This clone was found once. The chain joins TRBV7-2 to TRBJ2-7; tentative D call: TRBD1 (6 bases). This CDR3 is built from 15 residues. Trimming removed 0 bases from V and 2 bases from J, with 11 bases in between. From germline, CDR1 is SGHTA and CDR2 FQGNSA. CDR3 sequence: CASSLASGVAYEQYF. In DNA, the CDR3 is TGTGCCAGCAGCTTAGCTTCAGGGGTCGCCTACGAGCAGTACTTC.

This rearrangement joins TRBV4-3 to TRBJ2-7; D is possibly TRBD1 (6 bases). Per the germline V gene, CDR1 is LGHNA and CDR2 is YSLEER. Between the trimmed V and J ends, which lost 0 bases and 3 bases, there was a span of 12 bases. CDR3 length: 15 residues. CDR3 residues: CASSQEVGQNYEQYF. The CDR3 DNA sequence: TGCGCCAGCAGCCAAGAAGTCGGACAGAACTACGAGCAGTACTTC.

The V call is TRBV7-2, the J call TRBJ2-3, with D uncertain. V lost 5 bases, J lost 1 base, and 13 bases lay in between. There are 15 residues in the CDR3. Germline CDR1 reads SGHTA; CDR2 reads FQGNSA. This CDR3 is CASSPAAVRTDTQYF. The CDR3 nucleotides are TGTGCCAGCAGCCCCGCTGCGGTCCGCACAGATACGCAGTATTTT.

The V and J genes are TRBV27 and TRBJ2-7; 7 bases fit TRBD1. CDR1 and CDR2 from the germline V gene are MNHEY and SMNVEV (reference sequence). The CDR3 extends over 15 amino acids. The ends lost 5 bases at V and 2 bases at J; junction bases unmatched: 9. The chain's CDR3 is CASSQRTGYPYEQYF. For the CDR3, the DNA is TGTGCCAGCAGTCAAAGGACAGGTTACCCCTACGAGCAGTACTTC.

The chain employs TRBV11-1 and TRBJ1-5; D remains ambiguous. Germline loops: CDR1 SGHAT, CDR2 FQDESV (reference sequence). Trimming removed 3 bases at V and 4 bases at J, with 7 bases between. The CDR3 totals 13 residues. CDR3 sequence: CASSFQVNQPQHF. CDR3 coding DNA: TGTGCCAGCAGCTTCCAGGTAAATCAGCCCCAGCATTTT.

The V call is TRBV7-2, the J call TRBJ2-7; TRBD2 matches 10 bases. Looked up from germline, CDR1 is SGHTA and CDR2 is FQGNSA. This CDR3 is 13 amino acids long. V was pared by 8 bases and J by 2 bases, with 3 bases of the junction left unmatched. The DNA of the CDR3 is TGTGCCAGCGGACTAGCGGCAACCTACGAGCAGTACTTC. Protein sequence: CASGLAATYEQYF.

V is TRBV27 and J is TRBJ1-2, with 9 bases fitting TRBD1. This CDR3 has 13 amino acids. The germline V gene encodes CDR1 MNHEY and CDR2 SMNVEV (reference sequence). The V segment lost 6 bases and the J segment 4 bases; nucleotides outside the gene matches: 3. The CDR3 loop is CASSADRGYGYTF. The CDR3, as DNA: TGTGCCAGCAGCGCGGACAGGGGCTATGGCTACACCTTC.

The chain carries TRBV3-1 (or the pseudogene TRBV3-2) and TRBJ2-1, with 9 bases lining up with TRBD2. CDR3 length: 15 amino acids. Germline CDR1 and CDR2: LGHDT and YNNKEL (reference sequence). V lost 1 base to trimming and J lost 8 bases; unmatched junction nucleotides: 6. The CDR3 region is CASSQAGTSSHEQFF. In DNA, the CDR3 is TGTGCCAGCAGCCAAGCCGGGACTAGCTCCCATGAGCAGTTCTTC.

Worth noting for this clone: The junction departs from germline at one end; a sequencing error may be responsible. This chain links TRBV4-3 with TRBJ1-1; D is perhaps TRBD1 (6 bases). This CDR3 has 14 amino acids. Looked up from germline, CDR1 is LGHNA and CDR2 is YSLEER. The CDR3 nucleotides are TGCACCAGCAGCCGCCACAGGGAAAACACTGAAGCTTTCTTT. This sequence encodes CTSSRHRENTEAFF.

The CDR3 protein is CASSLSGRSSYNEQFF. The CDR3 region has the DNA TGTGCCAGCAGCTTATCGGGGCGATCCTCCTACAATGAGCAGTTCTTC. The rearrangement uses TRBV7-3 and TRBJ2-1; D could derive from TRBD1 or TRBD2 (5 bases each). The V gene's germline CDR1 is SGHTA and CDR2 FQGTGA. The CDR3 runs to 16 residues. V was shortened by 2 bases and J by 0 bases, with 11 bases between the two germline ends.